Shown below are 9 T cell receptor beta chains from a single sample sequenced in a study of blood T cell repertoires in COVID-19 (dated by TCRdb to 2019 to 2021). The protocol used for the library was the immunoSEQ multiplex PCR assay. TCRdb limited this immuneACCESS table to in-frame rearrangements with V and J called. A share of clones is missing; checked studies link under half to unresolved V genes, and the rest is unexplained. Across this sample there are 55,000 to 75,000 clones, with around 80% seen only once. The top ten hold 15% to 19% of the sample. Sequenced: peripheral blood. The source is a man older than 75 with acute or convalescent COVID-19.

The chain recombines TRBV28 with TRBJ2-2, with 7 bases matching TRBD2. The CDR3 sequence is 15 residues long. V lost 3 bases and J lost 5; bases outside the gene matches: 6. Per germline, CDR1 MDHEN and CDR2 SYDVKM. Here the CDR3 reads CASSLKQGGTGELFF. CDR3 coding DNA: TGTGCCAGCAGTTTGAAGCAGGGAGGGACCGGGGAGCTGTTTTTT.

As for this clone: The identical CDR3 is also encoded by other nucleotide sequences in the sample. The gene calls are TRBV7-2 and TRBJ2-5; no firm D call. The germline V gene has CDR1 SGHTA and CDR2 FQGNSA. This CDR3 has 11 amino acids. V lost 6 bases and J 2 bases, leaving 4 bases between the germline ends. The CDR3 nucleotides read TGTGCCAGCAGTCAACAAGAGACCCAGTACTTC. Encoded protein: CASSQQETQYF.

CDR3 region: CASSLRGLAGRDTQYF. As DNA, the CDR3 is TGTGCCAGCAGCCTTCGAGGACTAGCGGGCCGAGATACGCAGTATTTT. The rearrangement joins TRBV13 to TRBJ2-3; TRBD2 aligns across 11 bases. Germline V gives CDR1 PRHDT, CDR2 FYEKMQ (reference sequence). There are 16 residues in the CDR3. V was pared by 5 bases and J by 5 bases, with 9 bases of the junction left unmatched.

This clone came up a few times. This chain connects TRBV6-2 or TRBV6-3 to TRBJ1-4, with unresolved D. The CDR3 is 13 amino acids. From germline, CDR1 is MNHEY and CDR2 SVGEGT. Trimming took off 3 bases at V and 8 bases at J, with 10 bases between the two ends. The CDR3 DNA follows: TGTGCCAGCAGTTATCAGGCCGCCGAAAAACTGTTTTTT. Amino acids: CASSYQAAEKLFF.

The rearrangement uses TRBV6-4 and TRBJ2-1; possible D gene TRBD1, 6 bases. There are 16 residues in the CDR3. Between the trimmed V and J ends, which lost 2 bases and 0 bases, there was a span of 11 bases. Germline lookup yields CDR1 MRHNA and CDR2 SNTAGT. The CDR3 DNA sequence: TGTGCCAGCAGTGACCAAGGGACAAACTCCTACAATGAGCAGTTCTTC. Translated: CASSDQGTNSYNEQFF.

CDR3 nucleotides: TGTGCCAGCACCTTTACTCCGTCGGGAGAGCAGTTCTTC. It yields the protein CASTFTPSGEQFF. This rearrangement joins TRBV6-5 to TRBJ2-1, with D possibly matching TRBD2 (5 bases). Per germline, CDR1 MNHEY and CDR2 SVGAGI. The CDR3 consists of 13 residues. The V and J ends lost 7 bases and 10 bases respectively, with 17 bases between them.

This chain uses TRBV6-6 with TRBJ2-7; 11 nucleotides agree with TRBD1. Looked up from germline, CDR1 is MNHNY and CDR2 is SVGAGI (reference sequence). With V trimmed by 8 bases and J by 6 bases, 6 bases remained unmatched. The CDR3 runs to 13 residues. The CDR3 nucleotides are TGTGCCAGCCGCCGGACAGGGGGCACCGAGCAGTACTTC. As protein: CASRRTGGTEQYF.

The sample holds a few counts of this clone. This chain links TRBV5-1 with TRBJ2-2; the match to TRBD1 covers 8 bases. V dropped 2 bases and J dropped 5; count of bases not matched to a gene: 8. The CDR3 contains 16 residues. CDR1 SGHRS and CDR2 YFSETQ come from the germline V gene. The CDR3 region has the DNA TGCGCCAGCAGCTTAGCAGGGGGCGTTGGAACCGGGGAGCTGTTTTTT. Translated, it gives CASSLAGGVGTGELFF.

The V gene is TRBV7-2, the J gene TRBJ2-1, with no clear D. This CDR3 spans 15 amino acids. Trimming removed 1 base from V and 2 bases from J, with 9 bases in between. The germline V gene encodes CDR1 SGHTA and CDR2 FQGNSA. CDR3 region: CASSLGAQTYNEQFF. For the CDR3, the DNA is TGTGCCAGCAGCTTAGGAGCCCAAACCTACAATGAGCAGTTCTTC.